What follows are 24 T cell receptor beta chains derived from one specimen sequenced in a study of blood T cell repertoires in COVID-19. The method was immunoSEQ multiplex PCR; TCRdb's version includes in-frame clones alone and lacks a portion of them. The sample lists about 360,000 clones, around 82% occurring once. Source material: peripheral blood. The origin of the receptors is a man in his thirties or forties with active or convalescent COVID-19.

The CDR3 DNA is TGTGCCAGCAGACCGGGACTAGCGGGTTCCGGGGAGCTGTTTTTT. It is translated as CASRPGLAGSGELFF. The V gene is TRBV6-5, the J gene TRBJ2-2; the match to TRBD2 covers 12 bases. V gave up 6 bases and J gave up 6 bases; unmatched junction bases: 5. This CDR3 spans 15 amino acids. Germline values: CDR1 MNHEY, CDR2 SVGAGI.

The rearrangement joins TRBV3-1 (or the pseudogene TRBV3-2) to TRBJ2-3, with TRBD1 as a possible D gene (5 bases). This CDR3 comprises 12 residues. Germline lookup yields CDR1 LGHDT and CDR2 YNNKEL (reference sequence). V was clipped by 4 bases and J by 9 bases, with 11 bases between them. The CDR3 region has the DNA TGTGCCAGCAGCCCCAAAGACAGAACGCAGTATTTT. This codes for CASSPKDRTQYF.

The chain couples TRBV6-5 to TRBJ1-5; unclear D gene. V was trimmed by 7 bases and J by 7 bases, leaving 20 bases between them. There are 15 residues in the CDR3. CDR1 is MNHEY and CDR2 is SVGAGI in the germline V gene. The CDR3 is CASMVFEGPGQPQHF. The CDR3 region has the DNA TGTGCCAGCATGGTTTTTGAGGGCCCGGGACAGCCCCAGCATTTT.

The J gene is TRBJ1-3, the V gene TRBV7-2, with D hard to call. The V gene's germline CDR1 is SGHTA and CDR2 FQGNSA. This CDR3 comprises 14 residues. V was cut by 2 bases and J by 0 bases, with 5 bases left in between. The DNA of the CDR3 is TGTGCCAGCAGCTTACTAGGCTCTGGAAACACCATATATTTT. Its translation: CASSLLGSGNTIYF.

This chain uses TRBV5-8 with TRBJ1-6; D uncertain. The CDR3 runs 15 residues. Trimming left V 2 bases short and J 4 bases short, with 10 bases between. In germline, CDR1 is SGHTS, CDR2 YDEGEE. The CDR3 DNA follows: TGTGCCAGCAGCTTTACGGGTGATTATAATTCACCCCTCCACTTT. Amino acid sequence: CASSFTGDYNSPLHF. The variable domain in full, with the rest retrieved from reference TRBV5-8 and TRBJ1-6, is EAGVTQSPTHLIKTRGQQATLRCSPISGHTSVYWYQQALGLGLQFLLWYDEGEERNRGNFPPRFSGRQFPNYSSELNVNALELEDSALYLCASSFTGDYNSPLHFGNGTRLTVT.

The chain carries TRBV9 and TRBJ1-2; D unresolved. The CDR3 has 14 residues. V was pared by 4 bases and J by 4 bases, with 14 bases between. Germline-derived CDR1 and CDR2 are SGDLS and YYNGEE. CDR3 nucleotide sequence: TGTGCCAGCAGCTTTACCGGGAGGTCCTATGGCTACACCTTC. Translated, it gives CASSFTGRSYGYTF.

The rearrangement uses TRBV15 and TRBJ1-2; D perhaps matches TRBD1 (6 bases). CDR1 and CDR2 from the germline V gene are LNHNV and YYDKDF (reference sequence). The ends were cut back, 0 bases at V and 8 bases at J, with 10 bases in the middle. The CDR3 is 13 amino acids. The CDR3 DNA reads as TGTGCCACCAGCAGAGATCTACAGGGAGGCTACACCTTC. It yields the protein CATSRDLQGGYTF.

The chain carries TRBV3-1 (or the pseudogene TRBV3-2) and TRBJ2-2; D is possibly TRBD2 (7 bases). Deletions cut 3 bases from V and 2 bases from J, with 13 bases between. In germline, CDR1 is LGHDT, CDR2 YNNKEL (reference sequence). The CDR3 is made up of 16 amino acids. The CDR3 loop reads CASSQPGGGNTGELFF. In nucleotides, the CDR3 is TGTGCCAGCAGCCAGCCGGGGGGCGGAAACACCGGGGAGCTGTTTTTT.

The chain uses TRBV19 and TRBJ2-7; 9 nucleotides align to TRBD2. Germline V gene data show CDR1 as LNHDA and CDR2 as SQIVND (reference sequence). The CDR3 length is 13 residues. With 10 bases clipped from V and 2 bases from J, the junction kept 6 bases outside the gene matches. The CDR3 sequence: CATTSGQTYEQYF. The CDR3 bases are TGTGCCACTACTAGCGGGCAAACCTACGAGCAGTACTTC.

The rearrangement uses TRBV5-1 and TRBJ1-6, with a tentative D call TRBD1 (5 bases). This CDR3 region has 15 residues. The germline gives CDR1 SGHRS, CDR2 YFSETQ. The ends were cut back, 0 bases at V and 7 bases at J, with 11 bases in the middle. The chain's CDR3 is CASSLGAGRNSPLHF. The CDR3, as DNA: TGCGCCAGCAGCTTGGGGGCAGGGCGCAATTCACCCCTCCACTTT. The full variable domain, rest sourced from reference TRBV5-1 and TRBJ1-6, is KAGVTQTPRYLIKTRGQQVTLSCSPISGHRSVSWYQQTPGQGLQFLFEYFSETQRNKGNFPGRFSGRQFSNSRSEMNVSTLELGDSALYLCASSLGAGRNSPLHFGNGTRLTVT.

The chain links TRBV5-1 to TRBJ2-1; D gene uncertain. This CDR3 contains 15 residues. With 1 base removed from V and 7 bases from J, the gap between germline ends came to 15 bases. Germline loops: CDR1 SGHRS, CDR2 YFSETQ. The CDR3 reads CASSLSSPLLNEQFF. DNA for the CDR3: TGCGCCAGCAGCTTGAGTAGTCCCCTCTTAAATGAGCAGTTCTTC.

This clone was picked up a small number of times. The chain couples TRBV7-9 to TRBJ2-1; 7 nucleotides line up with TRBD2. Trimming took 2 bases from V and 5 from J; bases not matched to a gene: 9. The CDR3 runs 16 residues. The germline CDR1 and CDR2 sequences are SEHNR and FQNEAQ (reference sequence). CDR3 amino acids: CASSLSGMTPHNEQFF. Written as DNA, the CDR3 is TGTGCCAGCAGCTTAAGCGGGATGACCCCCCACAATGAGCAGTTCTTC. The entire variable domain, with the rest obtained from reference TRBV7-9 and TRBJ2-1, is as follows: DTGVSQNPRHKITKRGQNVTFRCDPISEHNRLYWYRQTLGQGPEFLTYFQNEAQLEKSRLLSDRFSAERPKGSFSTLEIQRTEQGDSAMYLCASSLSGMTPHNEQFFGPGTRLTVL.

This clone has more than one count but fewer than ten. Germline and junction disagree at one end, which may indicate a read error. This chain joins TRBV4-3 and TRBJ1-2; D is perhaps TRBD1 (6 bases). Germline V gives CDR1 LGHNA, CDR2 YSLEER. This CDR3 contains 13 residues. CDR3 nucleotide sequence: TGCGCCAGCAGCCAAGATCAGGGGACTACAGTAAGCTTC. Its translation is CASSQDQGTTVSF.

The CDR3 region has the DNA TGTGCCAGCAGCTCTCCCCGGGACAGGGTTCCCTCTGGGGCCAACGTCCTGACTTTC. This translates into CASSSPRDRVPSGANVLTF. The V gene is TRBV7-9, the J gene TRBJ2-6; 9 nucleotides match TRBD1. The CDR3 has 19 amino acids. Germline V gives CDR1 SEHNR, CDR2 FQNEAQ (reference sequence). The junction had 10 bases not matched to a gene; V was cut back by 4 bases and J by 0 bases.

As to this clone: The same CDR3 also results from other DNA sequences found in this sample. This chain joins TRBV7-3 and TRBJ1-1, with D possibly being TRBD1 (5 bases). CDR3 length: 15 amino acids. The V and J ends lost 1 base and 1 base respectively, with 10 bases between them. Germline CDR1 SGHTA, CDR2 FQGTGA. The CDR3 coding sequence is TGTGCCAGCAGCTTAATGGGAACAGGGAACACTGAAGCTTTCTTT. Its translation: CASSLMGTGNTEAFF.

The rearrangement links TRBV5-4 to TRBJ2-3; the match to TRBD2 covers 9 bases. Trimming at V came to 0 bases and at J to 5 bases, leaving 4 bases not matched to a gene. Germline V gene sequence: CDR1 SGHNT, CDR2 YYREEE (reference sequence). CDR3 length: 15 amino acids. The CDR3 region is CASSLDQRGVDTQYF. The CDR3 region has the DNA TGTGCCAGCAGCTTGGACCAGCGGGGGGTAGATACGCAGTATTTT.

The chain carries TRBV28 and TRBJ1-2; TRBD1 might be the D (5 bases). V was trimmed by 5 bases and J by 6 bases, leaving 7 bases between them. This CDR3 comprises 11 residues. Germline V gene lookup returns CDR1 MDHEN and CDR2 SYDVKM. This chain's CDR3 is CASSTGDGYTF. As DNA, the CDR3 is TGTGCCAGCAGTACAGGCGATGGCTACACCTTC.

In its sample, this clone was seen once. This CDR3 reads CSGLRGYEQYF. The CDR3 coding sequence is TGCAGCGGGTTAAGGGGCTACGAGCAGTACTTC. The V call is TRBV29-1, the J call TRBJ2-7; D may be TRBD1 (5 bases). The CDR3 consists of 11 residues. Trimming took off 7 bases at V and 3 bases at J, with 10 bases between the two ends. The germline V gene has CDR1 SQVTM and CDR2 ANQGSEA.

V is TRBV4-1 and J is TRBJ2-5; D remains ambiguous. The CDR3 spans 15 residues. The V and J ends lost 7 bases and 2 bases respectively, with 17 bases between them. Germline-derived CDR1 and CDR2 are MGHRA and YSYEKL. The chain's CDR3 is CASKRFLAEQETQYF. In nucleotides, the CDR3 is TGCGCCAGCAAACGGTTCTTGGCGGAGCAAGAGACCCAGTACTTC.

This chain uses TRBV7-2 with TRBJ2-7; 14 bases line up with TRBD2. The J segment lost 2 bases and the V segment lost 4 bases, leaving 4 bases of the junction unmatched. CDR1 and CDR2 (germline): SGHTA, FQGNSA. The length of the CDR3 is 16 residues. The CDR3 nucleotides are TGTGCCAGCAGCTCCCGGACTAGCGGGGGGCCCTACGAGCAGTACTTC. This codes for CASSSRTSGGPYEQYF.

The J gene is TRBJ1-1, the V gene TRBV7-8, with D possibly being TRBD1 (5 bases). The germline V and J ends were trimmed by 1 base and 1 base, with 7 bases remaining between them. This CDR3 comprises 14 residues. Per the germline V gene, CDR1 is SGHVS and CDR2 is FQNEAQ. CDR3 in amino acids: CASSLVGANTEAFF. CDR3 sequence (DNA): TGTGCCAGCAGCTTAGTTGGGGCGAACACTGAAGCTTTCTTT.

This sequence joins TRBV3-1 (or the pseudogene TRBV3-2) and TRBJ1-3, with a weak D call TRBD1 (5 bases). Looked up from germline, CDR1 is LGHDT and CDR2 is YNNKEL (reference sequence). V shed 5 bases and J shed 4 bases, with 15 bases lying between them. This CDR3 has 15 residues. CDR3 nucleotides: TGTGCCAGCAGCTGGGGACCGGGACTCGGAAACACCATATATTTT. Protein product: CASSWGPGLGNTIYF.

This clone has a single count. The V gene is TRBV27, the J gene TRBJ1-3, with TRBD1 as a possible D gene (5 bases). Trimming shortened V by 3 bases and J by 2 bases, and 14 bases separated the two germline ends. There are 16 residues in the CDR3. Germline lookup yields CDR1 MNHEY and CDR2 SMNVEV (reference sequence). The CDR3 DNA reads TGTGCCAGCAGTTTCTCGGGGGGTATCGCTGGAAACACCATATATTTT. Protein: CASSFSGGIAGNTIYF.

The gene calls are TRBV29-1 and TRBJ1-2, with 7 positions matching TRBD1. V lost 6 bases to trimming and J lost 3 bases; unmatched junction nucleotides: 4. CDR1 is SQVTM and CDR2 is ANQGSEA in the germline V gene. This CDR3 comprises 12 residues. The CDR3 here is CSVEGQYYGYTF. CDR3 nucleotides: TGCAGCGTGGAGGGACAGTACTATGGCTACACCTTC.